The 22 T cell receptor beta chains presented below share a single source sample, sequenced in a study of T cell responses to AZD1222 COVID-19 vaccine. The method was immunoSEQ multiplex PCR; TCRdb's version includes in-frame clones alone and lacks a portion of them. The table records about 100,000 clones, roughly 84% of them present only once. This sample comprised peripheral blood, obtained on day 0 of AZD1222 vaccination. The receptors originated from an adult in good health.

The CDR3 sequence: CSVVRGTAEAFF. The CDR3 DNA is TGCAGCGTTGTTAGGGGAACCGCTGAAGCTTTCTTT. The rearrangement uses TRBV29-1 and TRBJ1-1; D is perhaps TRBD1 (5 bases). Germline V gene data show CDR1 as SQVTM and CDR2 as ANQGSEA. This CDR3 spans 12 amino acids. The V gene lost 4 bases and the J gene lost 6 bases, with 12 bases spanning the gap.

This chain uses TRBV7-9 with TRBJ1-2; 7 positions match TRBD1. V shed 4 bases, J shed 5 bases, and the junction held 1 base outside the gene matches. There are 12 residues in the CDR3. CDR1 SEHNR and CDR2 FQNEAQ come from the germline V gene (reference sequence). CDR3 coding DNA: TGTGCCAGCAGCTCACAGGGGTATGGCTACACCTTC. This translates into CASSSQGYGYTF.

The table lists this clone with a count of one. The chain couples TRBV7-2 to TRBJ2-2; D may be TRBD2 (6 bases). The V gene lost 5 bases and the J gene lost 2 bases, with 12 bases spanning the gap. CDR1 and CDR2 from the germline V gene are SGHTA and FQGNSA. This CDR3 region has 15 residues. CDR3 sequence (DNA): TGTGCCAGCAGCCGGGAGCTGGGCAACACCGGGGAGCTGTTTTTT. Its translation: CASSRELGNTGELFF.

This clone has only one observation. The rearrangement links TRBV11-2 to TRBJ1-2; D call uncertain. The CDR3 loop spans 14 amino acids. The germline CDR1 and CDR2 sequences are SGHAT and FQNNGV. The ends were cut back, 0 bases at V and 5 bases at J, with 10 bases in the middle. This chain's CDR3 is CASSLDIGSYGYTF. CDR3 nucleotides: TGTGCCAGCAGCTTAGATATAGGCTCTTATGGCTACACCTTC.

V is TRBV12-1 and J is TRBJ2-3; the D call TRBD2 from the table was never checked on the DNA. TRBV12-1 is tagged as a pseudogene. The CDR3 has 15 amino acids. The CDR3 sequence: CASPAGSGARDTQYF. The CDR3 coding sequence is TGTGCCAGTCCTGCTGGTAGCGGGGCCCGGGATACGCAGTATTTT.

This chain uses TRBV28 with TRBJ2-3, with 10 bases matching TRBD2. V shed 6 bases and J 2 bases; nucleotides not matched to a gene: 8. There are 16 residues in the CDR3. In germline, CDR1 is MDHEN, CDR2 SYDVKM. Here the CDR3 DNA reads TGTGCCAGCAGACCACTAGCGGGGTCTTTCACAGATACGCAGTATTTT. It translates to CASRPLAGSFTDTQYF.

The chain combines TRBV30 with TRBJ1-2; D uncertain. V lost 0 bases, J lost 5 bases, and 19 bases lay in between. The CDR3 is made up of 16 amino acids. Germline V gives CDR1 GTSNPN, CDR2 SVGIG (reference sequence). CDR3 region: CAWSVDLQGFEYGYTF. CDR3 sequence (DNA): TGTGCCTGGAGTGTTGATCTCCAAGGGTTCGAATATGGCTACACCTTC.

This chain's CDR3 is CASSQDGRSNQPQHF. CDR3 coding DNA: TGCGCCAGCAGCCAAGACGGGCGAAGCAATCAGCCCCAGCATTTT. This chain connects TRBV4-1 to TRBJ1-5; D is ambiguous. Germline V gene sequence: CDR1 MGHRA, CDR2 YSYEKL. The CDR3 loop spans 15 amino acids. The V and J ends lost 0 bases and 1 base respectively, with 7 bases between them.

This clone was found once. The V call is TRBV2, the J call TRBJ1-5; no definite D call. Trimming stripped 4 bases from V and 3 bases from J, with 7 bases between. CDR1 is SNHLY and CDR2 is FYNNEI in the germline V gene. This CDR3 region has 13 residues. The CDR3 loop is CASSVPVNQPQHF. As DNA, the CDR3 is TGTGCCAGCAGTGTGCCGGTCAATCAGCCCCAGCATTTT.

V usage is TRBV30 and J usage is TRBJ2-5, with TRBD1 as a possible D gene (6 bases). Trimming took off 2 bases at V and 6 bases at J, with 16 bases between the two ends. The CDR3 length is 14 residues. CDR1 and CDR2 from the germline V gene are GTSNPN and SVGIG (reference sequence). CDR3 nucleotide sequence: TGTGCCTGGAGTAGGGGTGGGCAGGGGAAGACCCAGTACTTC. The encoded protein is CAWSRGGQGKTQYF.

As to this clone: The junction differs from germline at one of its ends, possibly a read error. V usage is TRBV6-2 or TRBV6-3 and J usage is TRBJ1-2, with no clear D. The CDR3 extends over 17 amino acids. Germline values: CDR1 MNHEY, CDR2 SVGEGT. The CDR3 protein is CASSYDFGESSSYGYAF. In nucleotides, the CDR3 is TGTGCCAGCAGTTACGATTTCGGGGAGTCCTCCTCCTATGGCTACGCCTTC.

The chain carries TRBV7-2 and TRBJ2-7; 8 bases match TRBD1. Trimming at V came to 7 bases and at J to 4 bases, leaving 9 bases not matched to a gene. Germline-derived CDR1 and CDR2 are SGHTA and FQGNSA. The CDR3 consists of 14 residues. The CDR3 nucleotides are TGTGCCAGCAAGATAACAGGGGGGTCGTACGAGCAGTACTTC. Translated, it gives CASKITGGSYEQYF.

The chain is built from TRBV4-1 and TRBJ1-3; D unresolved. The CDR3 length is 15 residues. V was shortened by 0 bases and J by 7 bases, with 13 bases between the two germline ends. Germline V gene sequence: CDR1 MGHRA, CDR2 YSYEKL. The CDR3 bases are TGCGCCAGCAGCCAAGAAGGAAGCGGAGTTAACACCATATATTTT. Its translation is CASSQEGSGVNTIYF.

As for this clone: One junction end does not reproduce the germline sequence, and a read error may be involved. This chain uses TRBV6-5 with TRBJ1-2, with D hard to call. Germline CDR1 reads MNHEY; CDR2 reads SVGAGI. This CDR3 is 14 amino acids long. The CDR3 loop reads CASSDSIGFYGYTF. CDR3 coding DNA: TGTGCCAGCAGTGACTCCATAGGGTTCTATGGCTACACCTTC.

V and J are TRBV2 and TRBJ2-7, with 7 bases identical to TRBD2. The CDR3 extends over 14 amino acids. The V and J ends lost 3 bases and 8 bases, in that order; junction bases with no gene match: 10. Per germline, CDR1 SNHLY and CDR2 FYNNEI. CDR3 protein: CASSDGTTSLKQYF. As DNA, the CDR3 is TGTGCCAGCAGTGACGGGACTACCTCTCTGAAGCAGTACTTC. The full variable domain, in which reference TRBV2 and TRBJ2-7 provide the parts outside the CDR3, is EPEVTQTPSHQVTQMGQEVILRCVPISNHLYFYWYRQILGQKVEFLVSFYNNEISEKSEIFDDQFSVERPDGSNFTLKIRSTKLEDSAMYFCASSDGTTSLKQYFGPGTRLTVT.

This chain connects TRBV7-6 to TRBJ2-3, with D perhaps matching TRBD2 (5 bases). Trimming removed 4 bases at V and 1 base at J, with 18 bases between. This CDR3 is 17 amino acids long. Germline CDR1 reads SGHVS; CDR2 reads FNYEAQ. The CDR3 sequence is CASSSGVGGAGTDTQYF. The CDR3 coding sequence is TGTGCCAGCAGCTCCGGGGTCGGTGGAGCGGGCACAGATACGCAGTATTTT. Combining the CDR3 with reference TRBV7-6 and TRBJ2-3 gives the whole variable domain GAGVSQSPRYKVTKRGQDVALRCDPISGHVSLYWYRQALGQGPEFLTYFNYEAQQDKSGLPNDRFSAERPEGSISTLTIQRTEQRDSAMYRCASSSGVGGAGTDTQYFGPGTRLTVL.

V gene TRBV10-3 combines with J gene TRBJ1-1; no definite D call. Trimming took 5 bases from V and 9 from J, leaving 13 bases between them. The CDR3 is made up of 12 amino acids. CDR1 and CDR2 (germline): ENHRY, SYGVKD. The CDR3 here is CAISTPGDQAFF. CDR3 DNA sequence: TGTGCCATCAGTACCCCCGGAGACCAAGCTTTCTTT.

CDR3: CASRFRENYNEQFF. The CDR3, as DNA: TGTGCCAGTAGGTTCCGAGAAAACTACAATGAGCAGTTCTTC. The chain recombines TRBV19 with TRBJ2-1; D remains unclear. The length of the CDR3 is 14 residues. Germline CDR1 LNHDA, CDR2 SQIVND (reference sequence). V lost 6 bases to trimming and J lost 3 bases, with 12 bases between them.

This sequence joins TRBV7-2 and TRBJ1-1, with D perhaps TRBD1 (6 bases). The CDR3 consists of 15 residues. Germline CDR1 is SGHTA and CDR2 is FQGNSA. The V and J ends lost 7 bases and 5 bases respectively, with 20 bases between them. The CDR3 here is CASTMDRMEKTEAFF. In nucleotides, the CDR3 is TGTGCCAGCACAATGGACAGAATGGAGAAGACTGAAGCTTTCTTT.

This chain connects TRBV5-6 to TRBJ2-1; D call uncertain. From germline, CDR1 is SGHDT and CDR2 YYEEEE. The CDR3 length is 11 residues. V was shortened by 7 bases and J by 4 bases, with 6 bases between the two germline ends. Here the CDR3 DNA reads TGTGCCAGCGGGCGGTACAATGAGCAGTTCTTC. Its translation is CASGRYNEQFF. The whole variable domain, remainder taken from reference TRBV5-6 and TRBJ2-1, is DAGVTQSPTHLIKTRGQQVTLRCSPKSGHDTVSWYQQALGQGPQFIFQYYEEEERQRGNFPDRFSGHQFPNYSSELNVNALLLGDSALYLCASGRYNEQFFGPGTRLTVL.

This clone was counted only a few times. CDR3 amino acids: CASKMTRNTEAFF. The CDR3 DNA reads TGTGCCAGCAAGATGACGCGAAACACTGAAGCTTTCTTT. The chain links TRBV12-3 or TRBV12-4 to TRBJ1-1; D is unclear. Trimming removed 7 bases from V and 2 bases from J, with 11 bases in between. The CDR3 spans 13 residues.

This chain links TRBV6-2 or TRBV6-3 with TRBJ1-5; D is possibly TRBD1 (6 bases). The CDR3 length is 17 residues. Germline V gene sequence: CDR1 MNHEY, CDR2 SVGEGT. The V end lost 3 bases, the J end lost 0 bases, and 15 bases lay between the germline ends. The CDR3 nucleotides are TGTGCCAGCAGTTATCTCCGGGGGGGGCTTAGCAATCAGCCCCAGCATTTT. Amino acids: CASSYLRGGLSNQPQHF.